This T cell receptor (beta chain) stems from a study of Graves' ophthalmopathy and Graves' hyperthyroidism (dated by TCRdb to the late 2010s). With respect to the entire study: Peripheral blood samples were taken at the time of initial diagnosis, before any treatment was given. The study used signatures of the TCR beta repertoire to tell Graves' ophthalmopathy apart from Graves' hyperthyroidism and to predict which patients would progress to ophthalmopathy. In total, 135 blood samples were TCR-sequenced: some 40 ophthalmopathy, 75 hyperthyroidism and roughly 17 hyperthyroidism-to-ophthalmopathy patients. To explore V-J signatures that distinguish ophthalmopathy from hyperthyroidism, a discovery set of under 110 patients was enrolled, made up of 43 with ophthalmopathy and fewer than 60 with stable hyperthyroidism. For independent validation, a separate cohort was made up of 18 to 20 hyperthyroidism patients plus 17 patients who later progressed from hyperthyroidism to ophthalmopathy. In more than five hyperthyroidism patients, the T-cell repertoires found in thyroid tissue were compared with those found in blood. Once sampling was done, hyperthyroidism patients were given methimazole at a starting dose of 30 mg daily, while ophthalmopathy patients were given high-dose intravenous methylprednisolone. The 75 to 100 discovery patients were randomly divided into training and test sets at a 7:3 ratio. Overall study outcomes, separate from this receptor: No statistical method was used to predetermine the sample size, and group allocation was not hidden from the investigators. In validation, the model predicted ophthalmopathy progression with 55% to 71% sensitivity and 72.22% specificity; roughly eleven predicted patients were CT-confirmed with GO in a median of around 6 months. Most expanded thyroid clonotypes with frequency above 0.001 were also detected in blood, suggesting blood repertoires may reflect the thyroid immune response. In cross-validation, the 13-signature model distinguished ophthalmopathy from stable hyperthyroidism with almost 90% sensitivity and almost 83% specificity, and in the test set the corresponding values were roughly 80% and 76%.

Hyperthyroidism was defined as stable when no progression to ophthalmopathy occurred within 18 months of follow-up. Hyperthyroidism patients were newly diagnosed, were aged 18 to 65 years, and had a disease duration under 2 months. Patients with other autoimmune diseases, uncontrolled infections, pregnancy or lactation were excluded from the study. Clinical symptoms, serum thyroxine, TRAb, thyroid ultrasound and orbital computed tomography formed the basis of the diagnosis. Using Ficoll-Paque density gradient centrifugation, PBMCs were isolated from about 9.4 ml of fresh peripheral blood. Trizol reagent was used to extract the total RNA, and its quality was then checked on an Agilent 2100 Bioanalyzer. Deletion took 5 bases off V and 6 bases off J, with a span of 10 bases between the germline ends. The CDR3 runs 12 amino acids, cysteine and phenylalanine included. Kept here is only the CDR3 DNA, which spans 36 bases and is read in frame from base 1.

This clonotype was seen repeatedly, ten times or more. The antigen it recognizes is unknown. Per-base quality was not reported, and no clone a single base away is much larger than it. TCR beta CDR3 regions were amplified from RNA transcripts for repertoire sequencing. The first round of RT-PCR was done with HTBI primers and the Qiagen OneStep RT-PCR kit, and was followed by a second round of multiplex PCR, then size selection and purification. Sequencing of the libraries was carried out on an Illumina HiSeq2000 in paired-end mode with 100 bp reads. The authors' analysis ran thus. SOAPnuke was used to process the reads, throwing out any read that had adapters, had uncalled bases, had a mean Phred below 15, or lacked an exact constant-primer or identifier match. COPE v1.2.5 was used to merge high-quality paired reads. Each unique nucleotide sequence was treated as a clonotype, and MiTCR v1.1 was used to align the clonotypes to the IMGT TRB V, D and J references. Analysis was restricted to V-J combinations with a frequency above 0.0001, which covered about 99% of repertoires. A TCR clonal expansion and chaos score per V-J combination was defined as the ratio of F50 clonal expansion to chaos observed in the TCRdist matrix. Welch's t-statistics and random forest were used to reduce the features to about 12 V-J combinations, which were then used as input to a naive Bayes classifier. The similarity between thyroid and blood repertoires was quantified using the Morisita-Horn index. TCRdb redid the processing of the public reads, applying fastp at Q25 and MiXCR, and retained in-frame beta chains. CDR3 protein sequences are deduplicated, and each keeps its most common genes and DNA. It is TCRdb's table, rather than the study itself, that gives the V and J calls and clone size. The sample records around 400,000 distinct CDR3 sequences, around 20% of which are singletons. Approximately 3% of the sample belongs to the ten largest clones.

The specimen sequenced was peripheral blood. The rearrangement joined TRBV12-3 or TRBV12-4 to TRBJ1-1; a weak D assignment points to TRBD1 (5 bases agree). The origin of this receptor is a woman aged 18-29 years with stable Graves' hyperthyroidism. Donor details come from another sample of the same person, matched by shared clones. The DNA reads as follows: TGTGCCAGCAGTGCCTGGGGCCCTGAAGCTTTCTTT. This yields the protein CASSAWGPEAFF.